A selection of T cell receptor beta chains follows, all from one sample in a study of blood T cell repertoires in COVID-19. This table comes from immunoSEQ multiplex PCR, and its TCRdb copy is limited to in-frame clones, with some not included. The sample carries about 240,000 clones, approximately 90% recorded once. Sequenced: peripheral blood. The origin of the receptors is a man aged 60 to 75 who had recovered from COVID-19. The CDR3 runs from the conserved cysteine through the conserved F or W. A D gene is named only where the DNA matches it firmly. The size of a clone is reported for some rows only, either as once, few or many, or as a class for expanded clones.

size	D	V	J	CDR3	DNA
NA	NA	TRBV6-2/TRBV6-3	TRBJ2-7	CASSYSGRLTYEQYF	TGTGCCAGCAGTTACTCAGGCAGGTTGACCTACGAGCAGTACTTC
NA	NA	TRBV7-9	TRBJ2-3	CASSWAGADTQYF	TGTGCCAGCAGCTGGGCAGGGGCAGATACGCAGTATTTT
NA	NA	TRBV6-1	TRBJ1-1	CASSDPNRGEAFF	TGTGCCAGCAGTGATCCTAACCGGGGTGAAGCTTTCTTT
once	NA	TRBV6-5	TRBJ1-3	CASTRKPGAGNTIYF	TGTGCCAGCACGCGAAAGCCAGGGGCTGGAAACACCATATATTTT
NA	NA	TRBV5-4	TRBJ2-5	CASSVRSGSKETQYF	TGTGCCAGCAGCGTTCGTTCCGGGTCCAAAGAGACCCAGTACTTC
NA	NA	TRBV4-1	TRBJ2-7	CAIQVGSDRSYEQYF	TGCGCCATCCAGGTAGGAAGTGACAGGTCCTACGAGCAGTACTTC
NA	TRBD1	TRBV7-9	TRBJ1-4	CASSLVRQGVEKLFF	TGTGCCAGCAGCTTAGTCCGACAGGGGGTAGAAAAACTGTTTTTT
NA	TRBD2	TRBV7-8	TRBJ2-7	CASSQTSGGHPYEQYF	TGTGCCAGCAGCCAAACTAGCGGGGGTCATCCCTACGAGCAGTACTTC
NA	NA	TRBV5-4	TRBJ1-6	CASSGEVGQIPLHF	TGTGCCAGCAGCGGGGAGGTCGGACAAATCCCCCTCCACTTT
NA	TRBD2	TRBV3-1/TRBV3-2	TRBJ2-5	CASSPRTVRERETQYF	TGTGCCAGCAGCCCGCGCACGGTGCGGGAGCGAGAGACCCAGTACTTC
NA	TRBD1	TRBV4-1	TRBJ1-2	CASSQDSGTAANYGYTF	TGCGCCAGCAGCCAAGACTCCGGGACAGCAGCTAACTATGGCTACACCTTC
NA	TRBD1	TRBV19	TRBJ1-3	CASSTGTGNNGNTIYF	TGTGCCAGTAGTACGGGGACAGGGAATAATGGAAACACCATATATTTT
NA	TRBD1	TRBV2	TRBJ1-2	CASSRTGRYTF	TGTGCCAGCAGCAGGACAGGTCGCTACACCTTC
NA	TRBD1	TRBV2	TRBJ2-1	CASRDFRGSHNEQFF	TGTGCCAGCAGGGATTTCAGGGGGTCTCACAATGAGCAGTTCTTC
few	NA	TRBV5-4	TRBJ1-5	CASSRGLGEINQPQHF	TGTGCCAGCAGCCGAGGACTGGGTGAAATCAATCAGCCCCAGCATTTT
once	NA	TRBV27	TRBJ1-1	CASSLSSYPDYTEAFF	TGTGCCAGCAGTTTAAGTAGTTACCCGGACTACACTGAAGCTTTCTTT
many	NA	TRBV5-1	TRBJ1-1	CASSFTGAATEAFF	TGCGCCAGCAGCTTTACAGGAGCCGCCACTGAAGCTTTCTTT
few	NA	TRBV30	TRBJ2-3	CAWSPWVPGSADTQYF	TGTGCCTGGAGTCCCTGGGTCCCGGGGAGCGCAGATACGCAGTATTTT
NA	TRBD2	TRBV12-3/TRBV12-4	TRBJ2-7	CASSFGGAREYF	TGTGCCAGCAGTTTCGGGGGGGCGCGGGAGTACTTC
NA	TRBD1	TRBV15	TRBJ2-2	CATSRGRGSTGGAGELFF	TGTGCCACCAGCAGAGGGCGGGGATCCACAGGGGGCGCCGGGGAGCTGTTTTTT
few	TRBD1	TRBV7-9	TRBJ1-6	CASSLRTGQGNSPLHF	TGTGCCAGCAGCTTAAGAACGGGACAGGGGAATTCACCCCTCCACTTT
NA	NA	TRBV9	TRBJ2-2	CASSVEARGGAGSTGELFF	TGTGCCAGCAGCGTAGAAGCCCGAGGGGGAGCTGGGAGCACCGGGGAGCTGTTTTTT
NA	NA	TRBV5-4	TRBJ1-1	CASSLVRAGRAEAFF	TGTGCCAGCAGCTTGGTCCGGGCGGGACGGGCTGAAGCTTTCTTT
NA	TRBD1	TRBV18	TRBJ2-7	CASSQDRVKNEQYF	TGTGCCAGCTCACAGGACAGGGTTAAGAACGAGCAGTACTTC
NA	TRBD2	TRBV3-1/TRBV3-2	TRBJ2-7	CASSQASGTTYEQYF	TGTGCCAGCAGCCAAGCCTCCGGGACTACGTACGAGCAGTACTTC
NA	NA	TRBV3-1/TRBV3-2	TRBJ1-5	CASSQARGVLSNQPQHF	TGTGCCAGCAGCCAAGCCAGGGGCGTATTAAGCAATCAGCCCCAGCATTTT